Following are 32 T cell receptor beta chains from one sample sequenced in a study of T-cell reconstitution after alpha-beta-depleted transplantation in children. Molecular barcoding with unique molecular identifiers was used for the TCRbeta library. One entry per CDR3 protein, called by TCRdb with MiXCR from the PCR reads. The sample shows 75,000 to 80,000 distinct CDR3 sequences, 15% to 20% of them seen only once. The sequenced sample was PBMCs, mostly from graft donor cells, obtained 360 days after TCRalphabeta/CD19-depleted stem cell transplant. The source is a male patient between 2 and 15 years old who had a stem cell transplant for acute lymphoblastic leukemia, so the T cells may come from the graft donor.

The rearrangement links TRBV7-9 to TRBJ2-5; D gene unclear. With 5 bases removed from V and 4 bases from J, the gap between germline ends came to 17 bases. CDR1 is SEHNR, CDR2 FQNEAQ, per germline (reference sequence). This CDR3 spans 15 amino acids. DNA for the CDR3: TGTGCCAGCAGCCCCCCGACGACATCGAGAGAGACCCAGTACTTC. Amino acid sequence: CASSPPTTSRETQYF.

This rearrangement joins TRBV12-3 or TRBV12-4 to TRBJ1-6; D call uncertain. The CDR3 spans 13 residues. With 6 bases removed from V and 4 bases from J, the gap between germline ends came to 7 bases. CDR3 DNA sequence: TGTGCCAGCAGCCAGGAGTATAATTCACCCCTCCACTTT. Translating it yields CASSQEYNSPLHF.

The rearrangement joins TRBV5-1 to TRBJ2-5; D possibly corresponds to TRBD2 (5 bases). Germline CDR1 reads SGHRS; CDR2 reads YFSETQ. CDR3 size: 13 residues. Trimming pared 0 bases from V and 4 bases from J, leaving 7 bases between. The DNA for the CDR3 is TGCGCCAGCAGCTTGGGCAGCGGAGAGACCCAGTACTTC. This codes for CASSLGSGETQYF.

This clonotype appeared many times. The CDR3 protein is CASSRRLAGSYEQYF. CDR3 coding DNA: TGTGCCAGCAGTCGAAGACTAGCGGGCTCCTACGAGCAGTACTTC. V and J are TRBV12-3 or TRBV12-4 and TRBJ2-7, with TRBD2 identical over 10 bases. V shed 5 bases, J shed 0 bases, and the junction held 4 bases outside the gene matches. This CDR3 spans 15 amino acids.

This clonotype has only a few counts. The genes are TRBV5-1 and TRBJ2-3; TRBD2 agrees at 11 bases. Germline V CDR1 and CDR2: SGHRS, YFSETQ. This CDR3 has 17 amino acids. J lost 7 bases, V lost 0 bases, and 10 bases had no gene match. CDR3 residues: CASSLELAGVARNTQYF. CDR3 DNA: TGCGCCAGCAGCTTGGAACTAGCGGGAGTGGCACGTAATACGCAGTATTTT.

The CDR3 protein is CASSRDYRRDTQYF. The CDR3 nucleotides are TGTGCCAGCAGCCGGGACTATCGCAGGGATACGCAGTATTTT. This chain links TRBV6-1 with TRBJ2-3; 7 bases are shared with TRBD2. V lost 6 bases and J lost 6; bases outside the gene matches: 9. Germline CDR1 reads MNHNS; CDR2 reads SASEGT. The CDR3 is 14 residues long.

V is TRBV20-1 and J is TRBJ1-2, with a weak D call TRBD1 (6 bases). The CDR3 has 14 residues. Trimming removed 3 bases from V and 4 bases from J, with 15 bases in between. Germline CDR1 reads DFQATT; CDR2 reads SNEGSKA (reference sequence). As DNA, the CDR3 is TGCAGTGCTAGGGGGGACAATAGGTCCTATGGCTACACCTTC. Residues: CSARGDNRSYGYTF.

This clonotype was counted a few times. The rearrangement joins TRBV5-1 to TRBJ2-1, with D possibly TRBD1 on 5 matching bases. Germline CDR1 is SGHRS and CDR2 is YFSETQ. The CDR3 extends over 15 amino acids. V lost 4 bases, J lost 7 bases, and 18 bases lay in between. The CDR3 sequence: CASSEDTGPWNEQFF. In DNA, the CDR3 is TGCGCCAGCAGCGAGGACACGGGCCCTTGGAATGAGCAGTTCTTC.

The CDR3 here is CSVTGTGRGPYGYTF. The CDR3 region has the DNA TGCAGCGTTACCGGGACAGGTCGGGGGCCCTATGGCTACACCTTC. This chain uses TRBV29-1 with TRBJ1-2, with TRBD1 matching over 8 bases. Germline CDR1 reads SQVTM; CDR2 reads ANQGSEA. The CDR3 is made up of 15 amino acids. V dropped 5 bases and J dropped 4; count of bases not matched to a gene: 12.

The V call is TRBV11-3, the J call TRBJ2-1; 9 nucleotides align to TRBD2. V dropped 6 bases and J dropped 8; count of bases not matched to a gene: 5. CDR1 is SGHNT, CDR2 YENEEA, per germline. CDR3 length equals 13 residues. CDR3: CASRGSGSDEQFF. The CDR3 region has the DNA TGTGCCAGCAGGGGTAGCGGGAGCGATGAGCAGTTCTTC.

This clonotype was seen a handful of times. The DNA for the CDR3 is TGCGCCAGCAGCCAAGTGTTGGCAGGGTATTCACCCCTCCACTTT. Its translation: CASSQVLAGYSPLHF. The chain is built from TRBV4-1 and TRBJ1-6, with D tentatively TRBD1 (5 bases). The CDR3 totals 15 residues. The germline V and J ends were trimmed by 1 base and 8 bases, with 12 bases remaining between them. In germline, CDR1 is MGHRA, CDR2 YSYEKL.

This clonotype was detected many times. CDR3 region: CASSFQGGDTEAFF. CDR3 in DNA: TGTGCCAGCAGCTTCCAGGGAGGTGACACTGAAGCTTTCTTT. The V gene is TRBV7-9, the J gene TRBJ1-1, with D maybe TRBD1 (5 bases). In germline, CDR1 is SEHNR, CDR2 FQNEAQ (reference sequence). V lost 3 bases and J lost 3, with 11 bases in between. The CDR3 totals 14 residues.

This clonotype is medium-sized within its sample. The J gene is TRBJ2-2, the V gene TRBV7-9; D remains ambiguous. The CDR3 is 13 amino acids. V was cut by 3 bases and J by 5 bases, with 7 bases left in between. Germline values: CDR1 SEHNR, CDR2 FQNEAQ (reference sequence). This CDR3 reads CASSLEGTGELFF. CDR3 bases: TGTGCCAGCAGCTTGGAAGGGACCGGGGAGCTGTTTTTT.

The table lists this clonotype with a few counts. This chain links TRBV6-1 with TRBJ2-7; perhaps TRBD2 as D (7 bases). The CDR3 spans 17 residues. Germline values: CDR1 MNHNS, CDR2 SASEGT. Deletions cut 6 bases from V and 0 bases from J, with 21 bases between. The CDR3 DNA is TGTGCCAGCAGGTTCCTAAGGGGGGGAGGGAACTCCTACGAGCAGTACTTC. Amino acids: CASRFLRGGGNSYEQYF.

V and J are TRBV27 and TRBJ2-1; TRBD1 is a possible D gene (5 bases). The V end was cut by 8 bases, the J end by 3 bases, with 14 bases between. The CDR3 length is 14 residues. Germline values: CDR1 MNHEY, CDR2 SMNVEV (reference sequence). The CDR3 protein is CASAAGMGYNEQFF. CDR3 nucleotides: TGTGCCAGCGCTGCAGGGATGGGCTACAATGAGCAGTTCTTC.

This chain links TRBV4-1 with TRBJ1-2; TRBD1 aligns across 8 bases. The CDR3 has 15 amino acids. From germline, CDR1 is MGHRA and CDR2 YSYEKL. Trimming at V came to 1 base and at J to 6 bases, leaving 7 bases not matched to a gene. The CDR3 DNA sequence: TGCGCCAGCAGCCAAGCGAGTAACAGGGGGAATGGCTACACCTTC. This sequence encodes CASSQASNRGNGYTF.

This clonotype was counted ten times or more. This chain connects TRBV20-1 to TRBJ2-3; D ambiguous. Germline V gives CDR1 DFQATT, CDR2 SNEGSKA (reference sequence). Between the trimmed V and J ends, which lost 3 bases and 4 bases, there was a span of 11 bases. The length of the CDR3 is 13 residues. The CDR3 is CSARGTKPDTQYF. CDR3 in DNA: TGCAGTGCTAGGGGCACGAAGCCAGATACGCAGTATTTT.

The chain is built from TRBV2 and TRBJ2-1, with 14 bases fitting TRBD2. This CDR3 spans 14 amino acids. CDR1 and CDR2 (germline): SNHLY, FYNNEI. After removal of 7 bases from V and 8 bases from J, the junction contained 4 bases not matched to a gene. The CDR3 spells CASTGTSGSHEQFF. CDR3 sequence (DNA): TGTGCCAGCACCGGGACTAGCGGGAGCCATGAGCAGTTCTTC. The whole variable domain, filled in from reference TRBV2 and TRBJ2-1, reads EPEVTQTPSHQVTQMGQEVILRCVPISNHLYFYWYRQILGQKVEFLVSFYNNEISEKSEIFDDQFSVERPDGSNFTLKIRSTKLEDSAMYFCASTGTSGSHEQFFGPGTRLTVL.

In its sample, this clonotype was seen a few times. The CDR3 loop reads CASSSGLVHEQFF. The CDR3 region has the DNA TGTGCCAGCAGCTCCGGACTAGTCCATGAGCAGTTCTTC. The rearrangement joins TRBV7-9 to TRBJ2-1; 7 positions match TRBD2. The CDR3 is 13 residues long. The V gene's germline CDR1 is SEHNR and CDR2 FQNEAQ (reference sequence). J lost 8 bases, V lost 4 bases, and 5 bases had no gene match.

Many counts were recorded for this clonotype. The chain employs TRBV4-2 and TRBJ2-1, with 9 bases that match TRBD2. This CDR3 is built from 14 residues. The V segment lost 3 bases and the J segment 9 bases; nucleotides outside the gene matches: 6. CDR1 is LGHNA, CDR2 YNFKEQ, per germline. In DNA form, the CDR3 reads TGTGCCAGCAGCCAGCGGGAGGGCGGGATTGAGCAGTTCTTC. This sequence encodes CASSQREGGIEQFF.

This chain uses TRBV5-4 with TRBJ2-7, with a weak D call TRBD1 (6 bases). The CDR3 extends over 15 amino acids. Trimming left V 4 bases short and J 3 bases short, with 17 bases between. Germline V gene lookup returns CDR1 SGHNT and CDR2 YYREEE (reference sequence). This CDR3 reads CASSKKTGLGYEQYF. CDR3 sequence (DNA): TGTGCCAGCAGCAAGAAGACAGGACTGGGCTACGAGCAGTACTTC.

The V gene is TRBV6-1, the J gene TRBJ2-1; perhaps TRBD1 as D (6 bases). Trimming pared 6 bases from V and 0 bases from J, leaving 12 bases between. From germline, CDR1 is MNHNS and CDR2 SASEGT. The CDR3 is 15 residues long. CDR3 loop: CASSRQGFSYNEQFF. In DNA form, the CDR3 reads TGTGCCAGCAGCCGTCAGGGGTTCTCCTACAATGAGCAGTTCTTC.

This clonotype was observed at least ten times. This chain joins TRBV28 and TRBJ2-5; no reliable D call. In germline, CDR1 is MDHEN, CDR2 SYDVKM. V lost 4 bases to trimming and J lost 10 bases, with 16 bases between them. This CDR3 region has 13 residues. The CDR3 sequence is CASSSPGTEDQYF. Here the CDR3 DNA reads TGTGCCAGCAGTTCACCCGGCACTGAGGACCAGTACTTC.

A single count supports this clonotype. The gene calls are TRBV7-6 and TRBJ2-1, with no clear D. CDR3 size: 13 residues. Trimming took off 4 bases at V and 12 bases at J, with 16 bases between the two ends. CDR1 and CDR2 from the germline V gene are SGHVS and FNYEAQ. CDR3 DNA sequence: TGTGCCAGCAGCTCAACGGGTCGCTATCGGCAGTTCTTC. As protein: CASSSTGRYRQFF.

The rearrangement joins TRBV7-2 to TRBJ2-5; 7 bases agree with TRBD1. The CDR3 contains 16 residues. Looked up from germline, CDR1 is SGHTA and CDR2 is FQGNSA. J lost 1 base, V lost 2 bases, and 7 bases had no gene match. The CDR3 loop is CASSLPRDRLQETQYF. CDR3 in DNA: TGTGCCAGCAGCTTACCACGGGACAGACTCCAAGAGACCCAGTACTTC.

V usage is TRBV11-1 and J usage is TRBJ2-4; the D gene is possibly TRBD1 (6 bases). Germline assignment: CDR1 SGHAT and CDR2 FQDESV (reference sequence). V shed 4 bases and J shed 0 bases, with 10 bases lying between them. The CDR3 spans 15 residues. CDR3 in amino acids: CASSSAGVAKNIQYF. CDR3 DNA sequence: TGTGCCAGCAGCTCGGCAGGGGTAGCCAAAAACATTCAGTACTTC.

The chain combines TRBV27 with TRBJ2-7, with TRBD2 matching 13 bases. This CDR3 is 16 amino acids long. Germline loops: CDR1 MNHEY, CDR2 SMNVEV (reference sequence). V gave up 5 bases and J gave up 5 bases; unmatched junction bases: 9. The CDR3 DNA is TGTGCCAGCAGTCAAATGTCCGGGACTAGCGGGAACGAGCAGTACTTC. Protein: CASSQMSGTSGNEQYF.

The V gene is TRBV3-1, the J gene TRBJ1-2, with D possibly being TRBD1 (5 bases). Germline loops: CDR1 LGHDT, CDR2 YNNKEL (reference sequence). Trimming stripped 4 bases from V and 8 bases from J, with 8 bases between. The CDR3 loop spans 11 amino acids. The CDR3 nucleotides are TGTGCCAGCAGCCGGGGGATCGGCTACACCTTC. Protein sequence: CASSRGIGYTF.

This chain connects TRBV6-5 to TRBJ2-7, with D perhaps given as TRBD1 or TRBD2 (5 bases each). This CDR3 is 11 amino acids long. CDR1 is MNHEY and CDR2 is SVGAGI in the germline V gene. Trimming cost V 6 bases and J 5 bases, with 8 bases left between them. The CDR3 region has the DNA TGTGCCAGCAGGAGGGACCACGAGCAGTACTTC. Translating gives CASRRDHEQYF.

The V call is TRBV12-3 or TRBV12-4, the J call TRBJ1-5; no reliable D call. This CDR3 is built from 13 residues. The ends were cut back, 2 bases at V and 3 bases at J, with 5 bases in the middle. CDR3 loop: CASSLRFNQPQHF. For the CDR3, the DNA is TGTGCCAGCAGTTTAAGGTTCAATCAGCCCCAGCATTTT.

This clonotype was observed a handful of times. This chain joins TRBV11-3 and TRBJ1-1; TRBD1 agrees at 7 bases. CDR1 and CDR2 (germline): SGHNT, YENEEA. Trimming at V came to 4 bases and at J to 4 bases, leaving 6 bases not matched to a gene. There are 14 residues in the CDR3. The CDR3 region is CASSYRTGTTEAFF. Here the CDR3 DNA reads TGTGCCAGCAGCTATCGGACAGGCACCACTGAAGCTTTCTTT.

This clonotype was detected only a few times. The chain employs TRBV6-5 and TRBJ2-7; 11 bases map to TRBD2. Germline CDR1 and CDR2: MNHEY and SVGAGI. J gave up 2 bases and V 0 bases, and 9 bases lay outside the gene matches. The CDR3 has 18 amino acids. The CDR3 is CASSYSTGLAGRAYEQYF. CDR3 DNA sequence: TGTGCCAGCAGTTACTCGACTGGACTAGCGGGTAGAGCCTACGAGCAGTACTTC.